This TCR beta chain was profiled in a study of Ad26.COV2.S vaccination and SARS-CoV-2 variants. Whole-study results and caveats: Reports say spike-specific CD8+ and CD4+ T cell responses covered substantial breadth after vaccination. Higher spike-specific TCR breadth was found in vaccine recipients than in placebo recipients. Total responses of T cells may have been underestimated by the analyses of TCR breadth and depth. Vaccine and placebo recipients had comparable breadth of non-spike TCRs.

The CDR3 totals 11 residues. The ends were cut back, 2 bases at V and 11 bases at J, with 8 bases in the middle. CDR1 and CDR2 (germline): SGHNT, YYREEE (reference sequence). On this clone: The antigen is not known.

Generated by immunoSEQ multiplex PCR, the TCRdb table keeps only in-frame clones and is missing some. The sample records about 350,000 clones, 92% being singletons. The sample here was peripheral blood, taken after recovery from COVID-19. The rearrangement uses TRBV5-4 and TRBJ2-1; D is undetermined. This sequence originates from a human donor who had recovered from COVID-19. The CDR3, as DNA: TGTGCCAGCAGCTTTGGACGTCAGCAGTTCTTC. Its protein product is CASSFGRQQFF.